The present T cell receptor (beta chain) was sequenced within a study of cytomegalovirus exposure and HLA in healthy donors. Study-wide background: The study placed 80% to 90% of its approximately 380 genotyped donors in the Caucasian-associated ancestry cluster.

Healthy people donating bone marrow made up the donors. This clone occurred a few times. Its target is not known. Germline-derived CDR1 and CDR2 are MNHNY and SVGAGI (reference sequence). After removal of 6 bases from V and 7 bases from J, the junction contained 8 bases not matched to a gene. The CDR3 length is 13 residues. Study-level points and caveats: In an earlier analysis, in some 600 donors, most V segments appeared productive either ~87% or ~30% of the time. Some highly shared sequence variants likely arose as a pipeline artifact.

In the PCR, 60 Vbeta and 13 Jbeta primers were used. This table comes from immunoSEQ multiplex PCR, and its TCRdb copy is limited to in-frame clones, with some not included. Of more than 65,000 clones in the sample, less than 80% were seen once. The V gene is TRBV6-6, the J gene TRBJ1-2; 7 bases agree with TRBD1. This sequence originates from a woman aged 45-65 years in good health and CMV-seropositive. The specimen was PBMCs. The CDR3 reads CASSEDRAGGYTF. Written as DNA, the CDR3 is TGTGCCAGCAGCGAAGACAGGGCGGGTGGCTACACCTTC.